A selection of T cell receptor beta chains follows, all from one sample in a study of blood T cells in healthy people across ages. TCRdb re-called the 5' RACE reads through MiXCR, storing one row per CDR3 protein. Of hundreds of thousands of distinct CDR3 sequences in the sample, around 20% were seen once. The sample comprised blood. The receptor set was obtained from a man aged 70 or older in good health. CDR3s include the opening cysteine and the closing phenylalanine or tryptophan. Each record gives: D gene, J gene, clone size, V gene, CDR3 protein, CDR3 DNA. A D gene is named only where the DNA matches it firmly. Rows may omit the clone size; those that give it use once, few, many or a size class.

- | TRBJ1-1 | - | TRBV29-1 | CSVEVSVGWGNTEAFF | TGCAGCGTTGAAGTAAGTGTAGGATGGGGGAACACTGAAGCTTTCTTT
- | TRBJ1-5 | - | TRBV6-1 | CASYARGNQPQHF | TGTGCCAGCTACGCGCGGGGCAATCAGCCCCAGCATTTT
- | TRBJ1-1 | - | TRBV7-2 | CASSLRGGATEAFF | TGTGCCAGCAGCTTAAGGGGGGGGGCGACCGAAGCTTTCTTT
- | TRBJ2-5 | few | TRBV20-1 | CSAQNYRGGFQETQYF | TGCAGTGCCCAGAATTATCGAGGGGGATTTCAAGAGACCCAGTACTTC
- | TRBJ2-4 | few | TRBV24-1 | CATSDSGAKNIQYF | TGTGCCACCAGTGATTCCGGAGCCAAAAACATTCAGTACTTC
- | TRBJ2-5 | few | TRBV4-1 | CASSQEGPIYSRETQYF | TGCGCCAGCAGCCAAGAGGGACCCATTTACTCCAGAGAGACCCAGTACTTC
- | TRBJ2-7 | many | TRBV12-3/TRBV12-4 | CASRFNSGMPIEQYF | TGTGCCAGCAGATTTAATAGCGGCATGCCTATTGAGCAGTACTTC
- | TRBJ1-2 | - | TRBV19 | CASSIVYRDGYAF | TGTGCCAGTAGTATAGTATACAGGGATGGCTACGCCTTC
- | TRBJ1-4 | - | TRBV12-3/TRBV12-4 | CASSPTRGATNEKLFF | TGTGCCAGCAGTCCGACCAGGGGAGCGACTAATGAAAAACTGTTTTTT
- | TRBJ1-3 | few | TRBV6-1 | CASSAPGAGNTIYF | TGTGCCAGCAGTGCGCCAGGGGCTGGAAACACCATATATTTT
- | TRBJ1-2 | few | TRBV7-2 | CASSLFLQPNYGYTF | TGTGCCAGCAGCTTATTCTTACAGCCTAACTATGGCTACACCTTC
- | TRBJ2-7 | once | TRBV7-8 | CASSLRQESYEQYF | TGTGCCAGCAGCTTAAGACAGGAGTCCTACGAGCAGTACTTC
- | TRBJ1-2 | - | TRBV6-5 | CASSLSWGYAYGYTF | TGTGCCAGCAGCTTGTCTTGGGGCTATGCCTATGGCTACACCTTC
TRBD1 | TRBJ1-4 | - | TRBV14 | CASSPRTGWREKLFF | TGTGCCAGCAGCCCACGGACAGGGTGGCGGGAAAAACTGTTTTTT
TRBD2 | TRBJ2-6 | - | TRBV4-1 | CASSQEGLAGGTGANVLTF | TGCGCCAGCAGCCAAGAGGGGCTAGCGGGAGGGACTGGGGCCAACGTCCTGACTTTC
- | TRBJ1-5 | - | TRBV10-3 | CAISESGRRASPQHF | TGTGCCATCAGTGAGTCTGGCAGGAGGGCAAGTCCCCAGCATTTT
- | TRBJ2-6 | - | TRBV28 | CASSLRDKLSGANVLTF | TGTGCCAGCAGTCTCCGGGACAAACTCTCTGGGGCCAACGTCCTGACTTTC
- | TRBJ2-2 | few | TRBV3-1 | CASSPPGVGTGELFF | TGTGCCAGCAGCCCCCCGGGGGTTGGGACCGGGGAGCTGTTTTTT
TRBD1 | TRBJ1-2 | - | TRBV4-1 | CASSHPGRGQGVGYTF | TGCGCCAGCAGCCATCCTGGCCGGGGACAGGGTGTCGGCTACACCTTC
TRBD2 | TRBJ2-7 | few | TRBV9 | CASSVATSGPYEQYF | TGTGCCAGCAGCGTAGCTACTAGCGGGCCCTACGAGCAGTACTTC
- | TRBJ1-5 | few | TRBV20-1 | CSAGWGPDRPQHF | TGCAGTGCGGGATGGGGGCCGGATCGGCCCCAGCATTTT
TRBD1 | TRBJ1-4 | - | TRBV6-1 | CASSEGIRTGLNEKLFF | TGTGCCAGCAGTGAAGGGATTAGGACAGGGCTTAATGAAAAACTGTTTTTT
TRBD1 | TRBJ2-1 | few | TRBV20-1 | CSASGQGAGYNEQFF | TGCAGTGCCAGCGGACAGGGGGCGGGCTACAATGAGCAGTTCTTC
- | TRBJ2-2 | - | TRBV29-1 | CSVWDSNTGELFF | TGCAGCGTTTGGGACTCCAACACCGGGGAGCTGTTTTTT
- | TRBJ2-7 | many | TRBV29-1 | CSVVQSYEQYF | TGCAGCGTTGTCCAGAGCTACGAGCAGTACTTC
TRBD2 | TRBJ2-7 | few | TRBV9 | CASSVTGTTNYEQYF | TGTGCCAGCAGCGTCACCGGGACTACCAACTACGAGCAGTACTTC
TRBD1 | TRBJ1-1 | - | TRBV7-9 | CASSGGQKNTEAFF | TGTGCCAGCAGCGGGGGACAGAAGAACACTGAAGCTTTCTTT
- | TRBJ2-5 | - | TRBV18 | CASSRKETGETQYF | TGTGCCAGCTCACGAAAAGAAACCGGAGAGACCCAGTACTTC
- | TRBJ2-7 | - | TRBV7-6 | CASSLNYGDEQYF | TGTGCCAGCAGCTTAAACTATGGAGACGAGCAGTACTTC
- | TRBJ2-2 | - | TRBV14 | CASSRGFPTGELFF | TGTGCCAGCAGCCGGGGTTTTCCGACCGGGGAGCTGTTTTTT
- | TRBJ2-5 | - | TRBV25-1 | CASSEYSETQYF | TGTGCCAGCAGTGAATATTCGGAGACCCAGTACTTC
TRBD2 | TRBJ2-7 | many | TRBV6-2/TRBV6-3 | CASSRTPGLTISYEQYF | TGTGCCAGCAGTCGTACACCGGGACTAACAATTTCCTACGAGCAGTACTTC
- | TRBJ2-1 | few | TRBV7-3 | CASSLTIENEQFF | TGTGCCAGCAGCTTAACGATAGAAAATGAGCAGTTCTTC
TRBD1 | TRBJ1-2 | - | TRBV9 | CASSVGRGGGDGYTF | TGTGCCAGCAGCGTAGGGAGAGGAGGGGGCGATGGCTACACCTTC